The clone carrying this TCR beta chain was seen a few times. Its antigen is as yet unknown. Reverse transcribing all isolated RNA meant expressed TCRB transcripts were sequenced. Libraries were prepared by immunoSEQ multiplex PCR; TCRdb keeps only in-frame clonotypes and omits some of them. The sample has hundreds of thousands of clones, roughly an eighth seen once. This entry belongs to a study of beta chain features in type 1 diabetes. Study-level points and caveats: TCRB CDR3s from Type 1 diabetes patients were moderately but significantly shorter in all four CD4+ subsets.

There are 16 residues in the CDR3. Germline V gene sequence: CDR1 SGHDN, CDR2 FVKESK. Deletions cut 0 bases from V and 2 bases from J, with 10 bases between. This chain joins TRBV14 and TRBJ2-2; perhaps TRBD2 as D (6 bases). The sequence came from a young man with type 1 diabetes. The sequenced material came from naive CD4+ T cells from blood. The CDR3 coding sequence is TGTGCCAGCAGCCAAGACGGGGGTTCCAACACCGGGGAGCTGTTTTTT. It is translated as CASSQDGGSNTGELFF.